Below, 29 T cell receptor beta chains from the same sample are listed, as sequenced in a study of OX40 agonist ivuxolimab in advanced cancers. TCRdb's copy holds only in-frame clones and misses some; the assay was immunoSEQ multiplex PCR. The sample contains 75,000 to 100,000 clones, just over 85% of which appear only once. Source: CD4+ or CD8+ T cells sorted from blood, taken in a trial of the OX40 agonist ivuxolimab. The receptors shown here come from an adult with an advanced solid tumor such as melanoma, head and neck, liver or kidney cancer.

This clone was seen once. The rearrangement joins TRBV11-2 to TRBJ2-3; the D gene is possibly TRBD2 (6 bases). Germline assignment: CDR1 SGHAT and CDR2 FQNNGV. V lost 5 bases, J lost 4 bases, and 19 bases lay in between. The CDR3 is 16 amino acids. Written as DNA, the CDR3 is TGTGCCAGCAGCCAAAGGGTACGGGACTCATCAGATACGCAGTATTTT. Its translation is CASSQRVRDSSDTQYF.

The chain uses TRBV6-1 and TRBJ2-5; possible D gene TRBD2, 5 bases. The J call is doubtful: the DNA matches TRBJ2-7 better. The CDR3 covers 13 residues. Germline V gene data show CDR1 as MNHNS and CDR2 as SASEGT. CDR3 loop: CASSAGTDYEQYF. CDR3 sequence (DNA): TGTGCCAGCAGTGCGGGAACGGACTACGAGCAGTACTTC.

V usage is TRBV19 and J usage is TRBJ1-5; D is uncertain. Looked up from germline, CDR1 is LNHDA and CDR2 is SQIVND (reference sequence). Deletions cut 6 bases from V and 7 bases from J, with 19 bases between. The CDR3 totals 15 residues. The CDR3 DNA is TGTGCCAGTAGATGGGGTCACGAAGGTAGACAGCCCCAGCATTTT. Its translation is CASRWGHEGRQPQHF. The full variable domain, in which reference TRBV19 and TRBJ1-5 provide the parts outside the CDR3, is DGGITQSPKYLFRKEGQNVTLSCEQNLNHDAMYWYRQDPGQGLRLIYYSQIVNDFQKGDIAEGYSVSREKKESFPLTVTSAQKNPTAFYLCASRWGHEGRQPQHFGDGTRLSIL.

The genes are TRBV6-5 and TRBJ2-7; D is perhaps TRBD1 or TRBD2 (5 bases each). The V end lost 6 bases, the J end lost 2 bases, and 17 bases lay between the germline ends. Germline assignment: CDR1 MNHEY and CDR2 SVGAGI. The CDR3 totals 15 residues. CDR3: CASSSLLRDPYEQYF. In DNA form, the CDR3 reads TGTGCCAGCAGCTCCCTCCTCCGGGACCCCTACGAGCAGTACTTC.

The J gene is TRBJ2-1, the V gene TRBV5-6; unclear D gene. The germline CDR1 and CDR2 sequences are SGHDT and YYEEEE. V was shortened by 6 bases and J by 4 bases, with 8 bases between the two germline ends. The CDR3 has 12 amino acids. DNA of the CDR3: TGTGCCAGCACCCATAATTACAATGAGCAGTTCTTC. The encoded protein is CASTHNYNEQFF.

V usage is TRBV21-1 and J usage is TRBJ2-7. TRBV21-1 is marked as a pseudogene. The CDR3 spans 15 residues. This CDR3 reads CASSKVVGLNYEQYF. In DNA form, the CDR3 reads TGTGCCAGCAGCAAAGTCGTGGGTCTTAACTACGAGCAGTACTTC.

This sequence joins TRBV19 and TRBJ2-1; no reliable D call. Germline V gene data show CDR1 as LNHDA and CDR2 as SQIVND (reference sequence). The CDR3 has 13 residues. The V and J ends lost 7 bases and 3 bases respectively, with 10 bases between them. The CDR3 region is CASTPDNYNEQFF. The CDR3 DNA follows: TGTGCCAGTACCCCAGACAACTACAATGAGCAGTTCTTC.

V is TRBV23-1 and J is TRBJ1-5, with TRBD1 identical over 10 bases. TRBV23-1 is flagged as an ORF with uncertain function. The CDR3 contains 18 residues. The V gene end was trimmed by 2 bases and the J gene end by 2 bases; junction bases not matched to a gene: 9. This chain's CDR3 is CASSQLQTGGGGNQPQHF. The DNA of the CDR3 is TGCGCCAGCAGTCAACTTCAGACAGGGGGCGGGGGCAATCAGCCCCAGCATTTT.

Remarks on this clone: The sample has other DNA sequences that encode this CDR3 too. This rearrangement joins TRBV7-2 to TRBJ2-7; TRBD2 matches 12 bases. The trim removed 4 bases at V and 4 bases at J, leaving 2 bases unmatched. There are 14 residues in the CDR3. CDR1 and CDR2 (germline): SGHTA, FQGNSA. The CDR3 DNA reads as TGTGCCAGCAGCTCAGGGACTAGCGGGTACGAGCAGTACTTC. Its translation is CASSSGTSGYEQYF.

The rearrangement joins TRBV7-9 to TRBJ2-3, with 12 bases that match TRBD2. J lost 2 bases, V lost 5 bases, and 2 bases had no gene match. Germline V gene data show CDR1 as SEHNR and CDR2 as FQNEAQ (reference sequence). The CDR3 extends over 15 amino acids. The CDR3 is CASSRTSGTTDTQYF. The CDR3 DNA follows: TGTGCCAGCAGCCGGACTAGCGGGACCACAGATACGCAGTATTTT.

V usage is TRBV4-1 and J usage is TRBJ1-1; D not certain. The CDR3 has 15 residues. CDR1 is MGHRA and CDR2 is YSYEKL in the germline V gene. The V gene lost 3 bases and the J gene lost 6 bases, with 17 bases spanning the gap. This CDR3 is CASSQAQNRGPEAFF. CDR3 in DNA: TGCGCCAGCAGCCAGGCTCAAAACAGAGGTCCTGAAGCTTTCTTT.

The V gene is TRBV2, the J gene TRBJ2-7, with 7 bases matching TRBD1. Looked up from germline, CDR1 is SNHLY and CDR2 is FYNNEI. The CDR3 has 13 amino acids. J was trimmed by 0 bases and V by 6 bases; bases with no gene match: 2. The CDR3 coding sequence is TGTGCCAGCAGACGACAGGGCTCCTACGAGCAGTACTTC. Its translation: CASRRQGSYEQYF. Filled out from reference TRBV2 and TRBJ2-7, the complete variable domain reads EPEVTQTPSHQVTQMGQEVILRCVPISNHLYFYWYRQILGQKVEFLVSFYNNEISEKSEIFDDQFSVERPDGSNFTLKIRSTKLEDSAMYFCASRRQGSYEQYFGPGTRLTVT.

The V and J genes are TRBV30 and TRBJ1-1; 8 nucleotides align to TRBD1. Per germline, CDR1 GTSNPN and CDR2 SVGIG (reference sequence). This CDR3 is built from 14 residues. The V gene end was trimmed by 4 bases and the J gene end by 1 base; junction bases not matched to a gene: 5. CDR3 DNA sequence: TGTGCCTGGATGGGGACAGGTGAGAACACTGAAGCTTTCTTT. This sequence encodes CAWMGTGENTEAFF.

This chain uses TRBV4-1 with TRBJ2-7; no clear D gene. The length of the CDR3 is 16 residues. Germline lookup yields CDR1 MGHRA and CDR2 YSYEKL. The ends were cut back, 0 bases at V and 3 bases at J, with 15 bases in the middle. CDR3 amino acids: CASSQDSGSPDYEQYF. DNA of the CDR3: TGCGCCAGCAGCCAAGATTCGGGTAGCCCTGACTACGAGCAGTACTTC.

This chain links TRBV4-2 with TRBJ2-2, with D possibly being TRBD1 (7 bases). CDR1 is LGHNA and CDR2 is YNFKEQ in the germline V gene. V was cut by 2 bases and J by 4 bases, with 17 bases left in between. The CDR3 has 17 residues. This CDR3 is CASSQLDREDSTGELFF. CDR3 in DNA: TGTGCCAGCAGCCAACTAGACAGGGAGGATAGCACCGGGGAGCTGTTTTTT.

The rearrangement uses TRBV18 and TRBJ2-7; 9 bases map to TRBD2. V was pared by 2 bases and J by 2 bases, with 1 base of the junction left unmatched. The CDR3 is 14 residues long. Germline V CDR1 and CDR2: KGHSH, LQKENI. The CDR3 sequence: CASSPASGAYEQYF. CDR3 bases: TGTGCCAGCTCACCAGCTAGCGGGGCCTACGAGCAGTACTTC.

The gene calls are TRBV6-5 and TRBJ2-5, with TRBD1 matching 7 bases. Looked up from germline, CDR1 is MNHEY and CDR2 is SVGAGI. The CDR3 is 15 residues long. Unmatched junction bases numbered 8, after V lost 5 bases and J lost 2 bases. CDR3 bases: TGTGCCAGCAGTGGGACCGGGACAGTACAAGAGACCCAGTACTTC. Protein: CASSGTGTVQETQYF.

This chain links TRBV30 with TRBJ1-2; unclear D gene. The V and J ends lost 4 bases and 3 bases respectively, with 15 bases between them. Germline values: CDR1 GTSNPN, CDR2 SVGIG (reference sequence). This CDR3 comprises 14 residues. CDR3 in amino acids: CAWTRPPEHYGYTF. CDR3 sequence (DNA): TGTGCCTGGACTAGGCCACCAGAGCACTATGGCTACACCTTC.

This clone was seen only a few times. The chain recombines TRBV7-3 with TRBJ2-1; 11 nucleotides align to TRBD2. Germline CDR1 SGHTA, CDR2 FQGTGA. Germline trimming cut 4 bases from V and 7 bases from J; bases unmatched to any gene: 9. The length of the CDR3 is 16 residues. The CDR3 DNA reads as TGTGCCAGCAGCTGGATACTAGCGGGAGTAGGGAATGAGCAGTTCTTC. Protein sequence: CASSWILAGVGNEQFF.

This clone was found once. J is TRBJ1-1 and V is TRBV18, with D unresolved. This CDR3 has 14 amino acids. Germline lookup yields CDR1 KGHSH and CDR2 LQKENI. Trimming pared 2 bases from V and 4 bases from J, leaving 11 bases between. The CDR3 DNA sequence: TGTGCCAGCTCACCATCTCATGGCAGCACTGAAGCTTTCTTT. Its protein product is CASSPSHGSTEAFF.

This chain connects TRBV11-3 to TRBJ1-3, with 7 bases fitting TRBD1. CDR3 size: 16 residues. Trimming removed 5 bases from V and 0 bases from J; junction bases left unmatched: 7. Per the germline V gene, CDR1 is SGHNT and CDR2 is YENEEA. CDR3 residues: CASSATGANSGNTIYF. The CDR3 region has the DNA TGTGCCAGCAGCGCTACAGGGGCCAACTCTGGAAACACCATATATTTT.

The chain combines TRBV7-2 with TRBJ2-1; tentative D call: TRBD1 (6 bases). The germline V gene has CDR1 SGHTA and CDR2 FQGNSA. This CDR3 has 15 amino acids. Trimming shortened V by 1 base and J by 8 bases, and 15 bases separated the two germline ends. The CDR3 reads CASSLGGPRSDEQFF. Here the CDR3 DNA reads TGTGCCAGCAGCTTAGGGGGGCCGCGGTCCGATGAGCAGTTCTTC.

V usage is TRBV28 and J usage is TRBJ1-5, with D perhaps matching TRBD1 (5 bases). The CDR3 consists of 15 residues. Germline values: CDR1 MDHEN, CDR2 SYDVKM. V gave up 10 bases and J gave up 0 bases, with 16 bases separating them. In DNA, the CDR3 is TGTGCCACAACGCTGGGGGGAGCTAGCAATCAGCCCCAGCATTTT. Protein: CATTLGGASNQPQHF.

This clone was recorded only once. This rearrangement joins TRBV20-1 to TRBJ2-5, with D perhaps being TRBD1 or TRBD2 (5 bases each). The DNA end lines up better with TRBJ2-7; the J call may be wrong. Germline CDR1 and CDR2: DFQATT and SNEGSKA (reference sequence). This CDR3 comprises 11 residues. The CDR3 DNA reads TGCAGTGCTGGGACCGACTACGAGCAGTACTTC. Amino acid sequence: CSAGTDYEQYF.

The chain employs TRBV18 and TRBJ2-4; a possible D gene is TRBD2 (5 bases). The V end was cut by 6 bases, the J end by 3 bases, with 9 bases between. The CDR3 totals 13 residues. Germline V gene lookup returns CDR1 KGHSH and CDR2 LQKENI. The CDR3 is CASSQSGKNIQYF. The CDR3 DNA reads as TGTGCCAGCTCCCAGAGCGGCAAAAACATTCAGTACTTC. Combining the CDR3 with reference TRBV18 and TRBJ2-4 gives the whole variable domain NAGVMQNPRHLVRRRGQEARLRCSPMKGHSHVYWYRQLPEEGLKFMVYLQKENIIDESGMPKERFSAEFPKEGPSILRIQQVVRGDSAAYFCASSQSGKNIQYFGAGTRLSVL.

DNA for the CDR3: TGTGCCAGCGGAAGGGCAGGGGCAATCTATGGCTACACCTTC. It codes for CASGRAGAIYGYTF. This rearrangement joins TRBV6-5 to TRBJ1-2; D might be TRBD1 (6 bases). Trimming shortened V by 8 bases and J by 4 bases, and 17 bases separated the two germline ends. The CDR3 totals 14 residues. Germline assignment: CDR1 MNHEY and CDR2 SVGAGI.

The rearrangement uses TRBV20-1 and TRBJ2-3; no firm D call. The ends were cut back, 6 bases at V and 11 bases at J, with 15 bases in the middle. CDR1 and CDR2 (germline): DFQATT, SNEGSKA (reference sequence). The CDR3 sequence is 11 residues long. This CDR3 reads CSATPALGQYF. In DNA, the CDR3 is TGCAGTGCCACACCGGCGCTTGGGCAGTATTTT.

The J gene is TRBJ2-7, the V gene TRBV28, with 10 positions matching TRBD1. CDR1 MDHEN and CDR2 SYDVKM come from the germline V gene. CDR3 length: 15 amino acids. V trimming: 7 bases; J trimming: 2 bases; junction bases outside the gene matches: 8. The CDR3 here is CASTTGGQGAYEQYF. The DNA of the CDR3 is TGTGCCAGCACCACAGGTGGACAGGGGGCCTACGAGCAGTACTTC.

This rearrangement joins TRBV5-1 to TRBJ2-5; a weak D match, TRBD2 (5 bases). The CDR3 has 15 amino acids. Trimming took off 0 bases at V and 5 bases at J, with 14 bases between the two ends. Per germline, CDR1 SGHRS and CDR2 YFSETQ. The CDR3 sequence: CASSLVPGSQETQYF. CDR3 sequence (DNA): TGCGCCAGCAGCTTGGTACCGGGGTCCCAGGAGACCCAGTACTTC.